This T cell receptor beta chain was retrieved from a study of early T cells in non-severe SARS-CoV-2 infection. TCRdb ran MiXCR on the 5' RACE reads and lists one entry per CDR3 protein. The data show about 97,000 distinct CDR3 sequences, less than 15% seen once. V was trimmed by 1 base and J by 4 bases, leaving 4 bases between them. The CDR3 is made up of 12 amino acids. Germline-derived CDR1 and CDR2 are SEHNR and FQNEAQ (reference sequence). The rearrangement uses TRBV7-9 and TRBJ2-5; unclear D gene. Specimen: whole blood. This TCR came from an adult who was a healthcare worker with PCR-confirmed SARS-CoV-2 infection or an uninfected control (not recorded which). The CDR3 DNA reads TGTGCCAGCAGCTTAGGGTTAGAGACCCAGTACTTC. Amino acid sequence: CASSLGLETQYF.